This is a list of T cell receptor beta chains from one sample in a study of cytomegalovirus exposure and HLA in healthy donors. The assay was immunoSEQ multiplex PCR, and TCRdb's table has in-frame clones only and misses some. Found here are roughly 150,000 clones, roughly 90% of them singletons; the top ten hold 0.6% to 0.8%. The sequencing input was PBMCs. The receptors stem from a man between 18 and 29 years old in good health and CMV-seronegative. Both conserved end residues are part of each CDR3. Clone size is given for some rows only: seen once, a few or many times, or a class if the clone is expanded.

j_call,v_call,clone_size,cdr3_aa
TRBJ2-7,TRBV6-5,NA,CASRKQGTLYEQYF
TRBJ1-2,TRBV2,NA,CASSGGRGSYGYTF
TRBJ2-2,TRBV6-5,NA,CASSSQGPTGELFF
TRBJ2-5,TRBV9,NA,CASSVATGVQGAGQETQYF
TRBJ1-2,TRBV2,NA,CASSGREGRRGYTF
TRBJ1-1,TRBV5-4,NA,CAIGTPNTEAFF
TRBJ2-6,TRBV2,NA,CASTEGIRSGANVLTF
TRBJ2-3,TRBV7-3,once,CASSPTSGASTDTQYF
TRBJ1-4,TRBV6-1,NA,CASKRTPPNEKLFF
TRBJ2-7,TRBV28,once,CASSLVRPVASHSYEQYF
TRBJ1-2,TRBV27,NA,CATSDRGIYGYTF
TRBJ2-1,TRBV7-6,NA,CASSLTSGSTSSYNEQFF
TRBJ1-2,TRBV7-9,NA,CASSTGGGHGYTF
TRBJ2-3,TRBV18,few,CASSPSTSGNTDTQYF
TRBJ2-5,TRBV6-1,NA,CASRKTGTGETQYF
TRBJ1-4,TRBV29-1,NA,CSVSRGQNIEKLFF
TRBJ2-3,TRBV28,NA,CASSSSGVGTDTQYF
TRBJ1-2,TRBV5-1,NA,CASNPDGLYGYTF
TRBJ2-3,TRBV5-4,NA,CASSLRTSGTDTQYF
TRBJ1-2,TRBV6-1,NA,CASSARTGDNGYTF
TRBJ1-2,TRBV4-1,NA,CASSHPGGVSFGYTF
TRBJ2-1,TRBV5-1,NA,CASSTDPGQGAIKSYNEQFF
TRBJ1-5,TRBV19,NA,CASQGGSTRGYSNQPQHF
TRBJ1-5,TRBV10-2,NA,CASSGTGWNQPQHF
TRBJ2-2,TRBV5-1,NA,CASSLSLAETGELFF
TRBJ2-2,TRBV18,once,CASSPNRDGELFF
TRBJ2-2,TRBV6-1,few,CASSELAGGTGELFF
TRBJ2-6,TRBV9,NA,CASSVQGSGANVLTF
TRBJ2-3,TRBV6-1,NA,CASRELPDTQYF
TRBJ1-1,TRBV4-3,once,CASSQGRGTEAFF
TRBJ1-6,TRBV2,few,CASIGTGCCF
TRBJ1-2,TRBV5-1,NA,CASRPGQATYGYTF
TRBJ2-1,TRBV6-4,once,CASSDDAGASNEQFF
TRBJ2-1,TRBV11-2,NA,CASTPGDQQFF
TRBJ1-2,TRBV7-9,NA,CASSSTGGADYGYTF
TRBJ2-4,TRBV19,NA,CASSPQGRAKNIQYF
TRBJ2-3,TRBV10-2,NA,CASSEALAGRKADTQYF
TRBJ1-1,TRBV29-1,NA,CRAQGQLNTEAFF
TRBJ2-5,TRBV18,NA,CASSPDRTSGGAIETQYF
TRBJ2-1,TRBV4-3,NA,CASSQDPPASEISYNEQFF
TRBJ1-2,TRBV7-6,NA,CASSLNPGSSGYTF
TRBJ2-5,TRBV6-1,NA,CASRVLVGRETQYF
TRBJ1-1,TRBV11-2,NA,CASSLEREAGAFF
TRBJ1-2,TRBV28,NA,CASSHGQGIYGYTF
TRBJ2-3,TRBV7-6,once,CASSLAELAGGDTQYF
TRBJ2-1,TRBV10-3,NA,CAISEVTWSGNEQFF
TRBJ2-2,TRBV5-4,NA,CASTGRVAGELFF
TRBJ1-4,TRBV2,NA,CASRRDRGDEKLFF
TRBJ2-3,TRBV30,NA,CAWSVAGASTDTQYF
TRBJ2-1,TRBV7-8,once,CASSLKLAGFLYEQFF
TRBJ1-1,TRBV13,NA,CASSLVAVATEAFF
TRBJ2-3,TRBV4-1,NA,CASSQPLRDTQYF
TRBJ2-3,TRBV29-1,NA,CSVAGTSESTDTQYF
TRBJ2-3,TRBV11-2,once,CASSSSGSTDTQYF
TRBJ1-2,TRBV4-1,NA,CASSQGGSSYGYTF
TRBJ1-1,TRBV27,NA,CASWEGGDTEAFF
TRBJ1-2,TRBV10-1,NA,CASSVRPGINYGYTF
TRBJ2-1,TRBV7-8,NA,CASSSRPLTSGSHNEQFF
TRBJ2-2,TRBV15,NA,CATSRGGGSVIGELFF
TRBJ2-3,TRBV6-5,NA,CASSQISTDTQYF